A selection of T cell receptor beta chains follows, all from one sample in a study of cytomegalovirus exposure and HLA in healthy donors. Sequencing used immunoSEQ multiplex PCR; TCRdb keeps in-frame clones, though not all of them. The profile shows 90,000 to 120,000 clones, 70% to 80% of them singletons. Sequencing was performed on PBMCs. These receptors all come from a woman in her forties in good health and CMV-seronegative. The CDR3 runs from the conserved cysteine through the conserved F or W. D genes are given only for firm matches. Not every row has a clone size; where given, it reads once, few, many or a size class.

-	TRBV15	TRBJ1-2	few	12	CATSRGGVGYTF	TGTGCCACCAGCAGAGGGGGGGTTGGCTACACCTTC
-	TRBV7-6	TRBJ2-7	-	14	CASSPDEGAYEQYF	TGTGCCAGCAGCCCCGATGAGGGGGCCTACGAGCAGTACTTC
-	TRBV5-1	TRBJ1-4	-	13	CASSPLTDEKLFF	TGCGCCAGCAGCCCCCTGACAGATGAAAAACTGTTTTTT
TRBD1	TRBV6-1	TRBJ1-1	once	14	CASTGQGQNTEAFF	TGTGCCAGCACTGGACAGGGTCAGAACACTGAAGCTTTCTTT
-	TRBV15	TRBJ2-5	-	15	CATSRDGQPQETQYF	TGTGCCACCAGCAGAGACGGACAACCCCAAGAGACCCAGTACTTC
-	TRBV18	TRBJ1-4	-	14	CASSPEHSNEKLFF	TGTGCCAGCTCACCGGAGCACTCCAATGAAAAACTGTTTTTT
-	TRBV18	TRBJ2-2	-	15	CASSPLASGTGELFF	TGTGCCAGCTCACCCCTAGCAAGTGGTACCGGGGAGCTGTTTTTT
-	TRBV19	TRBJ2-2	-	12	CASSTLIGELFF	TGTGCCAGTAGTACACTTATCGGGGAGCTGTTTTTT
TRBD2	TRBV4-1	TRBJ2-3	-	15	CASSQRLAATDTQYF	TGCGCCAGCAGCCAGCGACTAGCGGCCACAGATACGCAGTATTTT
TRBD1	TRBV2	TRBJ1-4	-	14	CASRSGTGAEKLFF	TGTGCCAGCAGGTCCGGGACAGGGGCCGAAAAACTGTTTTTT
-	TRBV15	TRBJ1-1	-	13	CATSRDINTEAFF	TGTGCCACCAGCAGAGATATTAACACTGAAGCTTTCTTT
TRBD1	TRBV30	TRBJ1-1	-	14	CAWNPPGQGTEAFF	TGTGCCTGGAACCCCCCCGGACAGGGAACTGAAGCTTTCTTT
-	TRBV29-1	TRBJ2-4	-	14	CSVAPTAAKNIQYF	TGCAGCGTTGCCCCTACAGCAGCCAAAAACATTCAGTACTTC
TRBD2	TRBV9	TRBJ2-1	-	14	CASSVAGGSSEQFF	TGTGCCAGCAGCGTAGCGGGGGGGTCTAGTGAGCAGTTCTTC
-	TRBV7-2	TRBJ2-5	-	15	CASSLNRDTQETQYF	TGTGCCAGCAGCTTGAACAGAGACACCCAAGAGACCCAGTACTTC
-	TRBV6-5	TRBJ1-2	-	14	CASGGRSGVAGYTF	TGTGCCAGCGGGGGCCGTTCTGGAGTGGCTGGCTACACCTTC
TRBD1	TRBV4-1	TRBJ2-5	-	14	CASSQEGQQETQYF	TGCGCCAGCAGCCAAGAGGGACAGCAAGAGACCCAGTACTTC
-	TRBV4-3	TRBJ1-2	-	14	CASSQDFGDGGYTF	TGCGCCAGCAGCCAAGATTTCGGGGATGGGGGCTACACCTTC